The 9 T cell receptor beta chains below were found in one sample sequenced in a study of radiation and T cells in renal cell carcinoma. Specified time point: blood 4 weeks post-SBRT, at nephrectomy. As to treatment: 15 Gy SBRT to primary tumor, nephrectomy 4 weeks later. Profiled with immunoSEQ multiplex PCR; TCRdb holds only in-frame clones, not every one. The sample shows approximately 29,000 clones, over 70% of them seen only once. Here the sequenced sample was blood, taken from a patient whose treatment included radiotherapy and nephrectomy. Every receptor here comes from a man aged 55 to 70 with renal cell carcinoma.

The V and J genes are TRBV30 and TRBJ2-5, with a tentative D call TRBD1 (6 bases). The end of the DNA fits TRBJ2-7 better, so the J call may be wrong. The CDR3 extends over 13 amino acids. Germline assignment: CDR1 GTSNPN and CDR2 SVGIG (reference sequence). The CDR3 DNA reads TGTGCCTGGACCAAGGACAGATTTTACGAGCAGTACTTC. Encoded protein: CAWTKDRFYEQYF.

This clone was observed once. The chain links TRBV27 to TRBJ2-7, with D maybe TRBD1 (5 bases). The CDR3 covers 15 residues. The V and J ends lost 2 bases and 4 bases respectively, with 15 bases between them. Germline assignment: CDR1 MNHEY and CDR2 SMNVEV (reference sequence). CDR3 nucleotides: TGTGCCAGCAGTTTACGGAGCAAACAGGTGTACGAGCAGTACTTC. Translated, it gives CASSLRSKQVYEQYF.

This clone was recorded a few times. This sequence joins TRBV7-6 and TRBJ1-1; a weak D match, TRBD1 (5 bases). CDR3 length equals 13 residues. V was trimmed by 5 bases and J by 1 base, leaving 8 bases between them. Germline loops: CDR1 SGHVS, CDR2 FNYEAQ. The DNA of the CDR3 is TGTGCCAGCAGCGTAGACAGGAACACTGAAGCTTTCTTT. Translation gives CASSVDRNTEAFF.

The rearrangement links TRBV11-2 to TRBJ1-5, with D uncertain. CDR1 SGHAT and CDR2 FQNNGV come from the germline V gene. CDR3 length equals 16 residues. Trimming shortened V by 1 base and J by 2 bases, and 12 bases separated the two germline ends. DNA of the CDR3: TGTGCCAGCAGCTTAGGCTTCCGGGAGGGCAATCAGCCCCAGCATTTT. It encodes CASSLGFREGNQPQHF.

The gene calls are TRBV30 and TRBJ2-1; a possible D gene is TRBD2 (6 bases). CDR1 and CDR2 from the germline V gene are GTSNPN and SVGIG (reference sequence). The CDR3 covers 15 residues. Trimming shortened V by 2 bases and J by 0 bases, and 11 bases separated the two germline ends. CDR3 region: CAWSNSGLSYNEQFF. CDR3 nucleotide sequence: TGTGCCTGGAGTAATAGCGGACTCTCCTACAATGAGCAGTTCTTC.

The V call is TRBV6-4, the J call TRBJ1-6; 8 nucleotides align to TRBD1. The CDR3 sequence is 13 residues long. Per the germline V gene, CDR1 is MRHNA and CDR2 is SNTAGT. V lost 5 bases to trimming and J lost 8 bases; unmatched junction nucleotides: 2. Here the CDR3 DNA reads TGTGCCAGCAGTTCGACAGGGGATTCACCCCTCCACTTT. Amino acids: CASSSTGDSPLHF.

The V and J genes are TRBV2 and TRBJ1-6; no clear D gene. CDR3 length equals 15 residues. Trimming cost V 2 bases and J 0 bases, with 5 bases left between them. Germline lookup yields CDR1 SNHLY and CDR2 FYNNEI. The CDR3 reads CASSEPSSYNSPLHF. CDR3 bases: TGTGCCAGCAGTGAACCCAGCTCCTATAATTCACCCCTCCACTTT.

This rearrangement joins TRBV14 to TRBJ2-4; no definite D call. Germline lookup yields CDR1 SGHDN and CDR2 FVKESK. The CDR3 is made up of 15 amino acids. V was trimmed by 1 base and J by 0 bases, leaving 7 bases between them. CDR3 coding DNA: TGTGCCAGCAGCCAAGGGTTCCTAGCCAAAAACATTCAGTACTTC. It yields the protein CASSQGFLAKNIQYF.

The chain uses TRBV6-1 and TRBJ1-4; maybe TRBD1 (6 bases). CDR1 is MNHNS, CDR2 SASEGT, per germline. The CDR3 spans 11 residues. With 8 bases removed from V and 12 bases from J, the gap between germline ends came to 13 bases. For the CDR3, the DNA is TGTGCCAGCGAGGAGGGGGAAGAACTGTTTTTT. This translates into CASEEGEELFF.